Shown below are 10 T cell receptor beta chains from a single sample sequenced in a study of shared clonotypes between healthy human individuals. Sequenced by immunoSEQ multiplex PCR; TCRdb stores in-frame clones only, minus some. The sample shows some 500,000 clones, about 74% of them seen only once. The specimen sequenced was PBMCs. The receptor set was obtained from a woman aged 40-49 years in good health. Some clones in this sample may be carry-over from other donors' samples.

Worth noting for this clone: It differs at one base from a far larger clone, so likely a read error. The chain employs TRBV30 and TRBJ2-7, with D tentatively TRBD2 (5 bases). CDR1 and CDR2 (germline): GTSNPN, SVGIG (reference sequence). CDR3 length equals 15 residues. CDR3 nucleotide sequence: TGTACCTGGAGTGTCGGGCTAGCCGGCGCCTACGAGCAGTACTTC. Translating it yields CTWSVGLAGAYEQYF.

In regard to this clone: The identical CDR3 is also encoded by other nucleotide sequences in the sample. The J gene is TRBJ2-1, the V gene TRBV28, with 12 bases that match TRBD2. There are 16 residues in the CDR3. V was clipped by 6 bases and J by 1 base; unmatched bases: 4. Germline loops: CDR1 MDHEN, CDR2 SYDVKM. The CDR3 bases are TGTGCCAGCAGCCTACTAGCGGGAGGTTCCTACAATGAGCAGTTCTTC. This codes for CASSLLAGGSYNEQFF.

This clone was seen more than once but under ten times. A much larger clone differs from this one at a single base, so this may be a read error. In the same sample, other DNA sequences code for this CDR3. The chain combines TRBV6-1 with TRBJ1-2; 7 bases fit TRBD1. The CDR3 is 13 residues long. V gave up 4 bases and J gave up 7 bases; unmatched junction bases: 6. Germline V gene sequence: CDR1 MNHNS, CDR2 SASEGT. CDR3 region: CASSGTRQGGYTF. The CDR3 coding sequence is TGTGCCAGCAGTGGAACTAGACAGGGTGGCTACACCTTC.

V is TRBV4-1 and J is TRBJ2-1, with unresolved D. The CDR3 consists of 16 residues. V was clipped by 1 base and J by 4 bases, with 14 bases between them. The germline V gene has CDR1 MGHRA and CDR2 YSYEKL. The CDR3 sequence is CASSQVSMLHYNEQFF. The CDR3 DNA follows: TGCGCCAGCAGCCAAGTTTCCATGCTACATTACAATGAGCAGTTCTTC.

V is TRBV6-1 and J is TRBJ1-2; weak D call: TRBD1 (6 bases). V shed 6 bases and J shed 4 bases, with 15 bases lying between them. The germline gives CDR1 MNHNS, CDR2 SASEGT. The CDR3 contains 14 residues. CDR3 loop: CASSVGHGGYGYTF. The CDR3 nucleotides read TGTGCCAGCAGCGTGGGACACGGGGGCTATGGCTACACCTTC.

On this clone itself: This probably arose from a read error, given a far larger clone one base away. The identical CDR3 is also encoded by other nucleotide sequences in the sample. This chain joins TRBV30 and TRBJ1-2; a weak D match, TRBD1 (5 bases). Trimming took off 6 bases at V and 0 bases at J, with 11 bases between the two ends. This CDR3 has 13 residues. Germline V gives CDR1 GTSNPN, CDR2 SVGIG (reference sequence). The CDR3 region is CACPGRTNYGYTF. In nucleotides, the CDR3 is TGTGCCTGCCCAGGGCGGACTAACTATGGCTACACCTTC.

The V gene is TRBV9, the J gene TRBJ2-5, with TRBD1 identical over 8 bases. The CDR3 has 14 amino acids. Germline CDR1 reads SGDLS; CDR2 reads YYNGEE. Losses at the gene ends were 4 bases for V and 3 bases for J; bases not matched to a gene: 5. CDR3 nucleotides: TGTGCCAGCAGCCCCCCGGACAGGGAAGAGACCCAGTACTTC. It yields the protein CASSPPDREETQYF. The full variable domain, in which reference TRBV9 and TRBJ2-5 provide the parts outside the CDR3, is DSGVTQTPKHLITATGQRVTLRCSPRSGDLSVYWYQQSLDQGLQFLIQYYNGEERAKGNILERFSAQQFPDLHSELNLSSLELGDSALYFCASSPPDREETQYFGPGTRLLVL.

Worth noting for this clone: A much larger clone lies a single base off, so this may be a read error. The chain is built from TRBV11-2 and TRBJ2-3, with D tentatively TRBD1 (5 bases). CDR1 is SGHAT, CDR2 FQNNGV, per germline. The CDR3 runs 12 residues. CDR3 region: CAGSLGADTQYF. The CDR3 coding sequence is TGTGCCGGCAGCTTAGGGGCAGATACGCAGTATTTT.

Note on this clone: Since a far larger clone is one base different, this is likely a read error. The same CDR3 arises from other DNA sequences in this sample as well. The V gene is TRBV19, the J gene TRBJ1-1; D is unclear. This CDR3 is built from 12 residues. From germline, CDR1 is LNHDA and CDR2 SQIVND (reference sequence). The CDR3 nucleotides read TGTGCCAGCAGTATGGGAGGTTTTGAGGCTTTCTTT. Translating it yields CASSMGGFEAFF.

This clone was observed a single time. With a far larger clone one base away, a read error is the likely cause. This sample also contains other DNA sequences that code for the same CDR3. The chain uses TRBV4-1 and TRBJ2-7, with 7 positions matching TRBD2. CDR1 and CDR2 (germline): MGHRA, YSYEKL. V lost 3 bases to trimming and J lost 7 bases; unmatched junction nucleotides: 15. This CDR3 is built from 16 residues. The CDR3 loop reads CASSHQGLAVSYEQYF. The CDR3 bases are TGCGCCAGCAGCCACCAAGGTCTAGCGGTATCTTATGAGCAGTACTTC.